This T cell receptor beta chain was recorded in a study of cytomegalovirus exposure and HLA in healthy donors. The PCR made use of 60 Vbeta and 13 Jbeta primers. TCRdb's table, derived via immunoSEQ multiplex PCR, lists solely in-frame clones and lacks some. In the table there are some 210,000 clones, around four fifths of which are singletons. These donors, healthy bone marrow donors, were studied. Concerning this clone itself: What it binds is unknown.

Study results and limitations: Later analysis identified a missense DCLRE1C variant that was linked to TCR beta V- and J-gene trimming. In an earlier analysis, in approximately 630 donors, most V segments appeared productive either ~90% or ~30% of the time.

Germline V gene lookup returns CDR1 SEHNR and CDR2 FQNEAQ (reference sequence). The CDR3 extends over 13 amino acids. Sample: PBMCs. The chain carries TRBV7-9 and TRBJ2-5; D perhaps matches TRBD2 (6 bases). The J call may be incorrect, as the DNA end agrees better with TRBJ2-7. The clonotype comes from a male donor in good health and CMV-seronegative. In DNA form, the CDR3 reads TGTGCCAGCAGCCCCGGGACTCCATACGAGCAGTACTTC. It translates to CASSPGTPYEQYF.